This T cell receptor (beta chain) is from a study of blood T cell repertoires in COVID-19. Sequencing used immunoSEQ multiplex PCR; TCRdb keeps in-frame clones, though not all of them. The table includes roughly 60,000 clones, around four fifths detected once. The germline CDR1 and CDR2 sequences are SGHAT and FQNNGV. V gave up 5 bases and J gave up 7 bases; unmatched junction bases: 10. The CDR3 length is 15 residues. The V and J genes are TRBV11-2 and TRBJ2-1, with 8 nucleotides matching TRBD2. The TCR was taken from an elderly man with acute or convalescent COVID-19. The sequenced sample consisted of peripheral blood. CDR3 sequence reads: CASSPSGGPGNEQFF. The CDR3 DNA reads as TGTGCCAGCAGCCCCTCGGGGGGGCCAGGGAATGAGCAGTTCTTC.